This T cell receptor beta chain was sequenced for a study of shared clonotypes between healthy human individuals. Study-wide background: Plates per donor: three CD4 naive, three CD4 memory, two CD8 naive, one CD8 memory. Findings and limits, study-wide: Sharing across four donors was highest in naive CD4 (roughly 5%) and lowest in memory CD8 (roughly 0.4%). Tissue TCR repertoires likely differ from these blood-only repertoires.

About this clone itself: What it binds is unknown.

Libraries were prepared by immunoSEQ multiplex PCR; TCRdb keeps only in-frame clonotypes and omits some of them. The sample consists of over a million clones, about 84% of them appearing once. V trimming: 4 bases; J trimming: 6 bases; junction bases outside the gene matches: 2. CDR1 SEHNR and CDR2 FQNEAQ come from the germline V gene (reference sequence). This CDR3 is 12 amino acids long. The origin of this receptor is a man aged 18 to 30 in good health. Some clones in this sample may be carry-over from other donors' samples. Sequencing was carried out using memory CD4+ T cells from PBMCs. Described subset: CD45RA-negative fraction. The chain recombines TRBV7-9 with TRBJ1-2; TRBD1 matches at 7 bases. CDR3 coding DNA: TGTGCCAGCAGCTACGACAGGGATGGCTACACCTTC. This codes for CASSYDRDGYTF.